These T cell receptor beta chains were read from a single sample in a study of T cell responses to AZD1222 COVID-19 vaccine. TCRdb's copy holds only in-frame clones and misses some; the assay was immunoSEQ multiplex PCR. Among 90,000 to 140,000 clones listed, 85% to 90% were seen once. The sequencing used peripheral blood, collected on day 0 of AZD1222 vaccination. The origin of the receptors is an adult in good health. Both conserved end residues are part of each CDR3. A D gene is named only where the DNA matches it firmly. Part of the rows lack a size; the others show once, few, many or a class for expanded clones.

13	.	.	TRBJ2-2	TRBV12-3/TRBV12-4	CASSDRNTGELFF	TGTGCCAGCAGTGACAGGAACACCGGGGAGCTGTTTTTT
15	.	.	TRBJ2-7	TRBV20-1	CSASRPGAFNGEQYF	TGCAGTGCTAGTCGGCCGGGGGCCTTTAATGGTGAGCAGTACTTC
17	.	TRBD1	TRBJ1-6	TRBV15	CATSREGVGQGLSPLHF	TGTGCCACCAGCAGAGAGGGGGTGGGACAGGGATTATCACCCCTCCACTTT
14	.	.	TRBJ1-5	TRBV27	CASSSTGSGQPQHF	TGTGCCAGCAGTTCAACAGGGTCGGGACAGCCCCAGCATTTT
13	.	.	TRBJ2-7	TRBV27	CASGQKPRDEQYF	TGTGCCAGTGGACAGAAACCGCGAGACGAGCAGTACTTC
14	.	.	TRBJ1-2	TRBV7-9	CASSLGAANYGYTF	TGTGCCAGCAGCTTAGGGGCAGCAAACTATGGCTACACCTTC
15	.	TRBD2	TRBJ2-1	TRBV20-1	CSASGAGGGGNEQFF	TGCAGTGCTAGTGGCGCGGGGGGAGGCGGGAATGAGCAGTTCTTC
15	.	TRBD1	TRBJ2-7	TRBV7-2	CASSLVGDRSYEQYF	TGTGCCAGCAGCTTAGTCGGGGACAGGTCCTACGAGCAGTACTTC
15	.	TRBD1	TRBJ1-2	TRBV9	CASSVGSPGGYGYTF	TGTGCCAGCAGCGTAGGATCGCCAGGGGGCTATGGCTACACCTTC
14	.	.	TRBJ1-1	TRBV20-1	CSASSGQKVTEAFF	TGCAGTGCTAGTTCGGGGCAGAAAGTCACTGAAGCTTTCTTT
19	.	TRBD2	TRBJ2-2	TRBV7-2	CASSLRLGGLAANTGELFF	TGTGCCAGCAGCTTAAGGCTAGGCGGGCTAGCGGCGAACACCGGGGAGCTGTTTTTT
16	.	.	TRBJ1-6	TRBV5-6	CASSLAPGGHGSPLHF	TGTGCCAGCAGCTTGGCCCCCGGGGGGCATGGGTCACCCCTCCACTTT
14	.	.	TRBJ1-1	TRBV11-1	CASSLQGIGTEAFF	TGTGCCAGCAGCCTACAGGGTATAGGCACTGAAGCTTTCTTT
15	.	.	TRBJ2-7	TRBV6-6	CASSYGSRGSYEQYF	TGTGCCAGCAGCTACGGGTCCAGGGGCTCCTACGAGCAGTACTTC
13	.	.	TRBJ2-1	TRBV25-1	CASSRRLGDEQFF	TGTGCCAGCAGCCGCCGACTAGGAGATGAGCAGTTCTTC
14	.	.	TRBJ2-7	TRBV5-5	CASSQRDGTYEQYF	TGTGCCAGCAGCCAACGGGACGGGACCTACGAGCAGTACTTC
13	once	.	TRBJ2-7	TRBV27	CASSSGGRYEQYF	TGTGCCAGCAGTTCAGGAGGAAGGTACGAGCAGTACTTC
16	.	TRBD1	TRBJ1-1	TRBV6-5	CASSSTGGNFKTEAFF	TGTGCCAGCAGTTCTACAGGGGGCAATTTTAAGACTGAAGCTTTCTTT
14	.	.	TRBJ1-2	TRBV15	CATSSQAGKYGYTF	TGTGCCACCAGCTCTCAGGCGGGGAAATATGGCTACACCTTC
18	.	.	TRBJ2-6	TRBV5-1	CASSLNLQGGSGANVLTF	TGCGCCAGCAGCTTGAATTTGCAGGGTGGGTCTGGGGCCAACGTCCTGACTTTC
12	.	.	TRBJ2-1	TRBV7-9	CASSLERAAQFF	TGTGCCAGCAGCTTAGAAAGGGCTGCCCAGTTCTTC
15	.	.	TRBJ2-7	TRBV5-1	CASSLRDLATGEQYF	TGCGCCAGCAGCTTGAGAGATTTGGCCACCGGTGAGCAGTACTTC